The sample holds a few counts of the clone carrying this T cell receptor beta chain. The antigen remains unidentified. This specimen comes from a study of T-cell memory formation after mild COVID-19. Using constant-segment primers, 5'RACE produced TCR alpha and TCR beta cDNA libraries carrying sample barcodes and UMIs. Each CDR3 protein is one row after TCRdb ran MiXCR on the 5' RACE reads. The sample holds under 200,000 distinct CDR3 sequences, 25% to 40% seen once. The study, taken as a whole, reports: Contracting CD4+ clones sat mainly in CM and EM; CD8+ in EMRA. Clones that got smaller from day 15 to 85 had even CD4/CD8, while clones growing later tipped toward CD4+.

Germline CDR1 is SGHVS and CDR2 is FNYEAQ. The CDR3 covers 15 residues. V lost 5 bases to trimming and J lost 7 bases; unmatched junction nucleotides: 9. This receptor was obtained from an adult woman who had mild COVID-19 (a few samples of this study predate the infection). Cell type and time point are not known. The sample taken for sequencing was PBMCs or a T cell subset sorted from them (not recorded which). This rearrangement joins TRBV7-6 to TRBJ2-1; TRBD2 matches 9 bases. CDR3 sequence (DNA): TGTGCCAGCAGCCCGGCGGGAGGGCCAGGAAATGAGCAGTTCTTC. Protein product: CASSPAGGPGNEQFF. Looking up the rest from reference TRBV7-6 and TRBJ2-1 gives the full variable domain: GAGVSQSPRYKVTKRGQDVALRCDPISGHVSLYWYRQALGQGPEFLTYFNYEAQQDKSGLPNDRFSAERPEGSISTLTIQRTEQRDSAMYRCASSPAGGPGNEQFFGPGTRLTVL.